A selection of T cell receptor beta chains follows, all from one sample in a study of shared clonotypes between healthy human individuals. Measured with immunoSEQ multiplex PCR; TCRdb has only the in-frame clones, and not every one. The table includes around 1.9 million clones, just under 95% detected once. Sequencing input: naive CD8+ T cells from PBMCs. Receptors were obtained from a man aged 18-30 years in good health. Some clones in this sample may be carry-over from other donors' samples. CDR3s include the opening cysteine and the closing phenylalanine or tryptophan. The D gene is left open where the match is weak. Only some rows state a clone size, as once, few, many or a class for expanded clones.

>.|TRBJ2-7|TRBV28|.
TGTGCCAGCAGTTCCGTCGGGGAGGTAGTGTACGAGCAGTACTTC
CASSSVGEVVYEQYF
>.|TRBJ2-7|TRBV29-1|.
TGCAGCGTTGAAGATGACAGCTCCTACGAGCAGTACTTC
CSVEDDSSYEQYF
>once|TRBJ2-1|TRBV27|TRBD2
TGTGCCAGCAGCCTAAGGTTAGCGGGCGGTGATGAGCAGTTCTTC
CASSLRLAGGDEQFF
>.|TRBJ2-7|TRBV11-2|TRBD2
TGTGCCAGCAGCTTAGGGTCTAGCGGGGGCGAGCAGTACTTC
CASSLGSSGGEQYF
>.|TRBJ2-3|TRBV29-1|.
TGCAGCGCCACCCCTCTATACACCTTAACAGATACGCAGTATTTT
CSATPLYTLTDTQYF
>.|TRBJ2-1|TRBV13|.
TGTGCCAGCAGCTGGCAGGGGTCCTACAATGAGCAGTTCTTC
CASSWQGSYNEQFF
>.|TRBJ1-2|TRBV2|TRBD1
TGTGCCAGCAGCGAGGGGGCTACTAACTATGGCTACACCTTC
CASSEGATNYGYTF
>.|TRBJ1-1|TRBV15|.
TGTGCCACCAGCAGAGATCAGTGGGGCACTGAAGCTTTCTTT
CATSRDQWGTEAFF
>.|TRBJ1-4|TRBV6-5|.
TGTGCCAGCAGTTATACGGGGCCTGATGAAAAACTGTTTTTT
CASSYTGPDEKLFF
>.|TRBJ1-2|TRBV27|.
TGTGCCAGCAGTTTAGGTCCAGCTAACTATGGCTACACCTTC
CASSLGPANYGYTF
>.|TRBJ2-6|TRBV18|.
TGTGCCAGCTCACCAGGGGAAGGCTGGGCCAACGTCCTGACTTTC
CASSPGEGWANVLTF
>.|TRBJ1-5|TRBV7-9|.
TGTGCCAGCAGCTTAGAGCCGCGGTCAATAGGCGATCAGCCCCAGCATTTT
CASSLEPRSIGDQPQHF
>.|TRBJ2-3|TRBV2|TRBD2
TGTGCCAGAGAGGGACTAGCGGGAGGCGGTGTAGATACGCAGTATTTT
CAREGLAGGGVDTQYF
>.|TRBJ1-1|TRBV7-9|TRBD1
TGTGCCTCAAACAGGGGCACTGAAGCTTTCTTT
CASNRGTEAFF
>.|TRBJ2-3|TRBV11-2|.
TGTGCCAGCAGCTTAGTGGAGACTAGACGAGATACGCAGTATTTT
CASSLVETRRDTQYF
>.|TRBJ2-1|TRBV5-1|TRBD2
TGCGCCAGCAGCCCAGGGACTAGCGGGACCCGCAATGAGCAGTTCTTC
CASSPGTSGTRNEQFF
>.|TRBJ2-1|TRBV4-3|TRBD2
TGCGCCAGCAGCCAAGATCGGTGGTTAGCGGGAGGGAATGAGCAGTTCTTC
CASSQDRWLAGGNEQFF
>.|TRBJ2-7|TRBV5-6|TRBD1
TGTGCCAGCAGCTTGCAAGGGGGCACGGGCGAGCAGTACTTC
CASSLQGGTGEQYF
>.|TRBJ1-1|TRBV19|.
TGTGCCAGTAGTATAGTGGAGAACACTGAAGCTTTCTTT
CASSIVENTEAFF
>.|TRBJ2-1|TRBV7-9|TRBD2
TGTGCCAGCAGCTTTAGGGCAGGACTAGCGGAAAATGAGCAGTTCTTC
CASSFRAGLAENEQFF
>.|TRBJ2-1|TRBV4-1|.
TGCGCCAGCAGCCAAGGTGAGGGAGCCTACAATGAGCAGTTCTTC
CASSQGEGAYNEQFF
>.|TRBJ1-1|TRBV9|.
TGTGCCAGCAGCCCCGGTGGGGGAGTGGTGAACACTGAAGCTTTCTTT
CASSPGGGVVNTEAFF
>once|TRBJ1-1|TRBV5-8|.
TGTGCCAGCAGTTTCGACGGCACCAACACTGAAGCTTTCTTT
CASSFDGTNTEAFF
>.|TRBJ2-3|TRBV7-9|TRBD2
TGTGCCAGCAGCCATAGCGGGACTACTAGCACAGATACGCAGTATTTT
CASSHSGTTSTDTQYF
>.|TRBJ2-1|TRBV10-3|.
TGTGCCCTCAAGAGCGGCTCCTACAATGAGCAGTTCTTC
CALKSGSYNEQFF
>.|TRBJ2-1|TRBV27|TRBD1
TGTGCCAGCAGTGAAGGGACAGGGGGCAATGAGCAGTTCTTC
CASSEGTGGNEQFF
>few|TRBJ1-5|TRBV30|.
TGTGCCTGGAGCGGCAGAAATCAGCCCCAGCATTTT
CAWSGRNQPQHF
>once|TRBJ2-5|TRBV2|.
TGTGCCAGCAGGGGGCAGGGCGGTTTAGAGACCCAGTACTTC
CASRGQGGLETQYF
>.|TRBJ2-5|TRBV28|TRBD1
TGTGCCAGCTGCGACAGGGTAGGGCGAGAGACCCAGTACTTC
CASCDRVGRETQYF
>.|TRBJ2-1|TRBV6-5|TRBD2
TGTGCCAGCAGCCGCCCGGGGGGAGGCGGCGATGAGCAGTTCTTC
CASSRPGGGGDEQFF
>.|TRBJ2-2|TRBV15|TRBD1
TGTGCCACCAGCACCCGGGACAGAGACACCGGGGAGCTGTTTTTT
CATSTRDRDTGELFF
>.|TRBJ1-6|TRBV11-2|.
TGTGCCAGCAGCGCAGGGTCATCACCCCTCCACTTT
CASSAGSSPLHF
>once|TRBJ2-1|TRBV27|TRBD2
TGTGCCAGCAGTCTGGGGACTAGCTATTACAATGAGCAGTTCTTC
CASSLGTSYYNEQFF
>.|TRBJ2-1|TRBV7-9|.
TGTGCCAGCAGCCAAACGCGTCTAGGTTACTTCAATGAGCAGTTCTTC
CASSQTRLGYFNEQFF
>few|TRBJ2-1|TRBV27|.
TGTGCCAGCAGTCCGGGGACTTTTGAGCAGTTCTTC
CASSPGTFEQFF
>once|TRBJ1-5|TRBV28|.
TGTGCCAGCAGTTTAAGTGAGTATAGCAATCAGCCCCAGCATTTT
CASSLSEYSNQPQHF
>once|TRBJ2-1|TRBV27|.
TGTGCCAGCAGTCTCTCAAGTTGGAATGAGCAGTTCTTC
CASSLSSWNEQFF
>once|TRBJ2-3|TRBV1|.
TGCACCAGCAGCCCGGGGACTGCGAGCAGGGATACGCAGTATTTT
CTSSPGTASRDTQYF
>few|TRBJ2-4|TRBV7-9|TRBD2
TGTGCCAGCAGCACCACTAGCGGGTTAGCCAAAAACATTCAGTACTTC
CASSTTSGLAKNIQYF